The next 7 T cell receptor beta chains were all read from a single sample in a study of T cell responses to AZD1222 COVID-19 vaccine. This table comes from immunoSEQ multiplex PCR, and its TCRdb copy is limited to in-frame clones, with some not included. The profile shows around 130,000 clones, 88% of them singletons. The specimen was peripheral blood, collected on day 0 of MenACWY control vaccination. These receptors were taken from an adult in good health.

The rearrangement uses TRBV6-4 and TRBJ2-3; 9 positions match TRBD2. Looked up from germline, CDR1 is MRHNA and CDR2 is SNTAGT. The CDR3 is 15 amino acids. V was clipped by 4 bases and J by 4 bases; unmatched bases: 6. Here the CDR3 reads CASSVNSGSPDTQYF. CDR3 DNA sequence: TGTGCCAGCAGTGTGAATAGCGGGAGCCCAGATACGCAGTATTTT.

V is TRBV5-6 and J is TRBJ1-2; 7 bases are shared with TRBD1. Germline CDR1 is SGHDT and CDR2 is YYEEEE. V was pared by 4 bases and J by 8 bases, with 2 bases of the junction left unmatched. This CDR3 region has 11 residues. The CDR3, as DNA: TGTGCCAGCAGCAACAGGGGCGGCTACACCTTC. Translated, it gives CASSNRGGYTF.

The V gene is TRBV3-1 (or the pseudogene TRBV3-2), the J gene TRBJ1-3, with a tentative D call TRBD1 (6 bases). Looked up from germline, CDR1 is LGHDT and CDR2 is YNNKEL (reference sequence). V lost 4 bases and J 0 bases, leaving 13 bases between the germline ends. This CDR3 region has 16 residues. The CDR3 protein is CASSPLTGYSGNTIYF. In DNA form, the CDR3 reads TGTGCCAGCAGCCCATTAACAGGGTACTCTGGAAACACCATATATTTT.

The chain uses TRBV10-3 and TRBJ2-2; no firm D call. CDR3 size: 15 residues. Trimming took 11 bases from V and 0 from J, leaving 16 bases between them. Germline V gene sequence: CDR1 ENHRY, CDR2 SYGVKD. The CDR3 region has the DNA TGTGCCGCCCAAGGTGGCGTATCGAACACCGGGGAGCTGTTTTTT. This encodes CAAQGGVSNTGELFF.

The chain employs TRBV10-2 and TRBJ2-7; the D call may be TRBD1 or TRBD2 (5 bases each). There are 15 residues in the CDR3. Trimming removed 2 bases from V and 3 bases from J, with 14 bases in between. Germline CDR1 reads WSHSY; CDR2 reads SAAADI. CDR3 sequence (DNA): TGCGCCAGCAGTGAGGAAGGGACGTACCGCTACGAGCAGTACTTC. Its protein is CASSEEGTYRYEQYF.

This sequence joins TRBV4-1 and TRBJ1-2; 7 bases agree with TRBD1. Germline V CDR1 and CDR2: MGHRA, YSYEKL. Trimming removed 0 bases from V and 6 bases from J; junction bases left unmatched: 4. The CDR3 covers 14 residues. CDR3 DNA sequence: TGCGCCAGCAGCCAAGAACAGGGGAGAGATGGCTACACCTTC. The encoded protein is CASSQEQGRDGYTF.

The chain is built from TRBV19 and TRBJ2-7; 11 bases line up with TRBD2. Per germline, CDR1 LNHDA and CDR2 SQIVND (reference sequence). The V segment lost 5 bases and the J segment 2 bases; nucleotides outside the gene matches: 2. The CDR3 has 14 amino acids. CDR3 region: CASSVAGGTYEQYF. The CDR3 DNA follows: TGTGCCAGTAGTGTAGCGGGAGGGACCTACGAGCAGTACTTC.